Here is one T cell receptor (beta chain) with its context. CDR3 length equals 16 residues. Looked up from germline, CDR1 is SGHVS and CDR2 is FQNEAQ. Losses at the gene ends were 1 base for V and 2 bases for J; bases not matched to a gene: 5. The data stem from a study of identifying expanded T cells in peripheral blood. The method was immunoSEQ multiplex PCR; TCRdb's version includes in-frame clones alone and lacks a portion of them. Here the sample spans roughly 100,000 clones, 88% being singletons. This sequence was found in a person aged 18 to 69 in good health. The specimen sequenced was blood. The rearrangement links TRBV7-8 to TRBJ1-5; 7 bases fit TRBD1. This chain's CDR3 is CASSLEDRFGNQPQHF. CDR3 in DNA: TGTGCCAGCAGCTTAGAGGACAGGTTTGGCAATCAGCCCCAGCATTTT.